This TCR beta chain was found in a study of T-cell reconstitution after alpha-beta-depleted transplantation in children. General observations from the study: Several hundred graft clones that had expanded were reportedly the source of alpha-beta T cells about two months after transplant. After one year, T-cell counts and TCRbeta diversity mostly came from new T cells.

With 5 bases clipped from V and 5 bases from J, the junction kept 10 bases outside the gene matches. Germline values: CDR1 SGHRS, CDR2 YFSETQ. This CDR3 has 15 amino acids. Of note for this clonotype: Its antigen is undetermined.

For TCRbeta, the library was prepared with unique molecular identifiers. TCRdb redid the calling of the PCR reads with MiXCR, one entry per CDR3 protein. The sample holds 780,000 or so distinct CDR3 sequences; around 15% are singletons and the top ten take approximately 5%. The genes are TRBV5-1 and TRBJ2-3, with TRBD2 matching 8 bases. The TCR originated in a male patient between 10 and 17 years old who had a stem cell transplant for acute lymphoblastic leukemia, so the T cells may come from the graft donor. The sequencing used PBMCs, mostly from graft donor cells, collected 360 days after TCRalphabeta/CD19-depleted stem cell transplant. CDR3 amino acids: CASRRTLAGGDTQYF. The DNA for the CDR3 is TGCGCCAGCAGGAGGACCTTGGCGGGAGGAGATACGCAGTATTTT.